Sequencing of this T cell receptor (beta chain) was carried out in a study of T cells in Graves' hyperthyroidism and ophthalmopathy. RNA transcripts served as the template for amplifying TCR beta CDR3 regions. A set of HTBI primers served as the primers for a first-round RT-PCR of the TCR CDR3. TCRdb reprocessed the multiplex PCR reads with MiXCR, giving one entry per CDR3 protein. Counted here are about 640,000 distinct CDR3 sequences, just under 45% occurring once; the ten biggest clones make up about 7.2%. General study findings and limits: The blood repertoire included most of the expanded thyroid clonotypes above 0.001. A model built on 13 V-J features separated ophthalmopathy from stable hyperthyroidism.

Of note for this clonotype: Its antigen is not identified.

The sequence came from an adult man with Graves' disease, either hyperthyroidism or ophthalmopathy (not recorded which). Input material: peripheral blood or thyroid tissue (not recorded which).

This CDR3 is CASSPDRGYSGNTIYF. Written as DNA, the CDR3 is TGCGCCAGCAGCCCGGACAGGGGATACTCTGGAAACACCATATATTTT. The genes are TRBV5-1 and TRBJ1-3; 9 bases match TRBD1. The junction had 5 bases not matched to a gene; V was cut back by 4 bases and J by 0 bases. This CDR3 is 16 amino acids long. In germline, CDR1 is SGHRS, CDR2 YFSETQ. Looking up the rest from reference TRBV5-1 and TRBJ1-3 gives the full variable domain: KAGVTQTPRYLIKTRGQQVTLSCSPISGHRSVSWYQQTPGQGLQFLFEYFSETQRNKGNFPGRFSGRQFSNSRSEMNVSTLELGDSALYLCASSPDRGYSGNTIYFGEGSWLTVV.